This T cell receptor (beta chain) was documented in a study of T cell changes during pregnancy in multiple sclerosis. Profiled with immunoSEQ multiplex PCR; TCRdb holds only in-frame clones, not every one. The sample lists approximately 50,000 clones; about 92% were seen once. With V trimmed by 5 bases and J by 6 bases, 20 bases remained unmatched. Germline CDR1 reads MNHEY; CDR2 reads SMNVEV (reference sequence). There are 19 residues in the CDR3. This TCR came from a female donor in good health, enrolled as a control in a pregnancy study. This sequence joins TRBV27 and TRBJ2-7; 12 bases fit TRBD2. The material was peripheral blood, obtained in the third trimester of pregnancy. The chain's CDR3 is CASSARTDRTSGTSSEQYF. In DNA form, the CDR3 reads TGTGCCAGCAGTGCCCGGACAGACCGGACTAGCGGGACATCGTCCGAGCAGTACTTC.